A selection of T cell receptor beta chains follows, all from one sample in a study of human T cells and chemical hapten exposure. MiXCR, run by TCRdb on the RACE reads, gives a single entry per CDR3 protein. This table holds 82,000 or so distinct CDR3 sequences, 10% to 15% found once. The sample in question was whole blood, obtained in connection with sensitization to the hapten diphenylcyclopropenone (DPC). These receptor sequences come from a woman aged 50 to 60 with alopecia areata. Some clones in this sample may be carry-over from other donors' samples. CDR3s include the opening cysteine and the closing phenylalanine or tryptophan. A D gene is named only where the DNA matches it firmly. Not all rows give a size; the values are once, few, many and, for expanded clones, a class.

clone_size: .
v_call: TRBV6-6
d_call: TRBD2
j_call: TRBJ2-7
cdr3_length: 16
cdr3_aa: CASSSSFAGGPYEQYF
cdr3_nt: TGTGCCAGCAGTTCGTCTTTCGCGGGAGGGCCCTACGAGCAGTACTTC

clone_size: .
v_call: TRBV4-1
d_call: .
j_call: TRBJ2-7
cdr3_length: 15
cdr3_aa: CASSQAGTERYEQYF
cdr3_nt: TGCGCCAGCAGCCAGGCCGGGACTGAGAGATACGAGCAGTACTTC

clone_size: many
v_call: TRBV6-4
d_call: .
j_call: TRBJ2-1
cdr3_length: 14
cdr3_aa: CASSDSLDETEQFF
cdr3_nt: TGTGCCAGCAGTGACTCCTTGGACGAGACTGAGCAGTTCTTC

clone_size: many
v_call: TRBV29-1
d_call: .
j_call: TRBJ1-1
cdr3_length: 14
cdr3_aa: CSVEQTDSNTEAFF
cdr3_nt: TGCAGCGTGGAACAGACAGACTCGAACACTGAAGCTTTCTTT

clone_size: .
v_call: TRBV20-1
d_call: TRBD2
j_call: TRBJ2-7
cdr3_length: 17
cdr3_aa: CSTRWGLAGGRSYEQYF
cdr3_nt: TGCAGTACTAGATGGGGACTAGCGGGAGGGCGCTCCTACGAGCAGTACTTC

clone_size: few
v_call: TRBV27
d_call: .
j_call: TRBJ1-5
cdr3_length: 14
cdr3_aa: CASSPLAANQPQHF
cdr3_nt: TGTGCCAGCTCCCCCCTGGCCGCAAATCAGCCCCAGCATTTT

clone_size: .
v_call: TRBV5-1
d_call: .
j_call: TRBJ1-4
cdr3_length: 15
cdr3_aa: CASSLGATQGEKLFF
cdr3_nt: TGCGCCAGCAGCCTGGGCGCGACCCAGGGGGAAAAACTGTTTTTT

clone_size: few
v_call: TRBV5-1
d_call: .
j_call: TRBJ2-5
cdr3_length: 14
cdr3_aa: CASSLGTYQETQYF
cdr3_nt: TGCGCCAGCAGCCTGGGGACATATCAAGAGACCCAGTACTTC

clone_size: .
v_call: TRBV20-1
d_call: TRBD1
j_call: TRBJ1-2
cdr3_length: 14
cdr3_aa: CSPRGDRAYYGYTF
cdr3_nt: TGCAGTCCCAGGGGGGACAGGGCTTACTATGGCTACACCTTC

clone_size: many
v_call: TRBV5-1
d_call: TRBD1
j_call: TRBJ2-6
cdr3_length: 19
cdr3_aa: CASRPLWTGQRPGANVLTF
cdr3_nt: TGCGCCAGCAGACCACTGTGGACAGGACAACGTCCGGGGGCCAACGTCCTGACTTTC

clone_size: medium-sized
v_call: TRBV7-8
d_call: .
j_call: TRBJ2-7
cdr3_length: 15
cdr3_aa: CASSLTRGISYEQYF
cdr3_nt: TGTGCCAGCAGCCTGACTAGGGGGATCTCCTACGAGCAGTACTTC

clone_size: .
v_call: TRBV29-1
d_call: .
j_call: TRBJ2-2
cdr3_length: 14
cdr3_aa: CSVDYQGNTGELFF
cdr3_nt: TGCAGCGTTGATTATCAGGGGAACACCGGGGAGCTGTTTTTT

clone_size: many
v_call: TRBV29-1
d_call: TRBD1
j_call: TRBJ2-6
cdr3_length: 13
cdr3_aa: CSVEGTGSNVLTF
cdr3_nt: TGCAGCGTTGAGGGGACAGGGTCCAACGTCCTGACTTTC